This TCR beta chain was recovered during a study of CD8+CD57+ T cells in acquired aplastic anemia. About the research overall: Sorted CD4+ and CD8+ cells gave a mean 3.2 ug DNA, range roughly 0.19 to 27.4 ug.

The study, taken as a whole, reports: In CD8+ cells, Simpson's diversity showed no significant difference between patients and controls. Patients and controls shared 25 to 35 CD8+ CDR3 sequences, highly expressed in patients.

This clonotype was detected once. As yet, its antigen is unknown. According to the study, genomic DNA was the template for TCR beta VDJ and CDR3 profiling. TCRdb processed the reads anew with MiXCR; each CDR3 protein has one entry. The data contain just over 400,000 distinct CDR3 sequences, about two thirds of them singletons. Germline V gives CDR1 DFQATT, CDR2 SNEGSKA (reference sequence). This CDR3 has 14 residues. J was trimmed by 5 bases and V by 0 bases; bases with no gene match: 3. Material for sequencing was sorted CD4+, CD8+, or CD8+CD57+ T cells (not recorded which) from PBMCs. The origin of this receptor is a human donor in good health, serving as a control. The V and J genes are TRBV20-1 and TRBJ1-5; 8 bases fit TRBD1. CDR3 amino acids: CSARDVTGDQPQHF. The DNA for the CDR3 is TGCAGTGCTAGAGATGTGACAGGGGATCAGCCCCAGCATTTT.